One T cell receptor (beta chain) is described in this entry. Primers for the PCR totalled 60 Vbeta and 13 Jbeta. Only in-frame clones appear in the TCRdb table, and some are missing; sequencing was by immunoSEQ multiplex PCR. The sample carries roughly 100,000 clones, over 70% recorded once. This sample was taken from a study of cytomegalovirus exposure and HLA in healthy donors. Per germline, CDR1 MNHEY and CDR2 SVGAGI. The CDR3 totals 13 residues. With 8 bases removed from V and 5 bases from J, the gap between germline ends came to 15 bases. The receptor comes from a woman between 35 and 50 years old in good health and CMV-seropositive. This chain joins TRBV6-5 and TRBJ1-2; D call uncertain. Sequencing was performed on PBMCs. The CDR3 bases are TGTGCCAGCGCGGGGAACAAGGGATATGGCTACACCTTC. It specifies CASAGNKGYGYTF.